This note documents a single T cell receptor beta chain sequence. CDR1 and CDR2 from the germline V gene are SGHRS and YFSETQ. This CDR3 comprises 15 residues. Trimming removed 1 base from V and 6 bases from J; junction bases left unmatched: 8. The sample belongs to a study of blood T cell repertoires in COVID-19. Sequencing was performed with immunoSEQ multiplex PCR; in TCRdb, only in-frame clones are kept and a portion is missing. Among around 250,000 clones listed, around 84% were seen once. Clinical histories supplied by participants themselves formed the basis of cohort assignment. The V call is TRBV5-1, the J call TRBJ2-3; 7 bases align to TRBD2. The sequence was obtained from a man aged 18 to 30 who had recovered from COVID-19. The sample taken for sequencing was PBMCs or T cells enriched from blood (not recorded which). Here the CDR3 DNA reads TGCGCCAGCAGCTTGTTTGCGGGAGTTGAGGATACGCAGTATTTT. Its protein is CASSLFAGVEDTQYF.